Listed below are T cell receptor beta chains from one sample, sequenced in a study of shared clonotypes between healthy human individuals. TCRdb's table, derived via immunoSEQ multiplex PCR, lists solely in-frame clones and lacks some. The repertoire holds 630,000 or so clones, with roughly 98% as singletons. The sequenced material came from naive CD8+ T cells sorted from blood. Every receptor here comes from a man aged 25 to 40 in good health. The CDR3 runs from the conserved cysteine through the conserved F or W. Fields, in order: D gene, V gene, J gene, clone size, CDR3 DNA, CDR3 protein. The D gene is left open where the match is weak. A clone size is listed for some rows: how often the clone was seen (once, few, many), or a class if it is expanded.

>TRBD1|TRBV5-6|TRBJ1-1|NA
TGTGCCAGCAGCTTGGTGTGGGGACAGGGCGATCGCCGAAACACTGAAGCTTTCTTT
CASSLVWGQGDRRNTEAFF
>NA|TRBV5-5|TRBJ2-3|NA
TGTGCCAGCAGCAGCTTCAACAGGGATTCTAGCACAGATACGCAGTATTTT
CASSSFNRDSSTDTQYF
>NA|TRBV15|TRBJ2-3|NA
TGTGCCACCAGCAGAGATGGGGGGGCCACAGATACGCAGTATTTT
CATSRDGGATDTQYF
>NA|TRBV11-2|TRBJ2-1|NA
TGTGCCAGCAGTTTGACCGGCAGATACAATGAGCAGTTCTTC
CASSLTGRYNEQFF
>NA|TRBV2|TRBJ2-7|once
TGTGCCAGCCGGGACGGGGTCTACGAGCAGTACTTC
CASRDGVYEQYF
>NA|TRBV7-2|TRBJ2-3|once
TGTGCCAGCAGCTTATTTGTCTCCGTAACAGATACGCAGTATTTT
CASSLFVSVTDTQYF
>TRBD1|TRBV2|TRBJ2-7|NA
TGTGCCAGCAGTGAAACGGCAGGGGGAAACTACGAGCAGTACTTC
CASSETAGGNYEQYF
>TRBD1|TRBV30|TRBJ2-7|NA
TGTGCCTGGAGCGAGGGACAGGGGGACTCCTACGAGCAGTACTTC
CAWSEGQGDSYEQYF
>NA|TRBV27|TRBJ1-5|NA
TGTGCCAGCAGTCGTCAGGGGCTGGATCAGCCCCAGCATTTT
CASSRQGLDQPQHF
>NA|TRBV5-4|TRBJ2-7|NA
TGTGCCAGCAGCTCCATAGCTTCTGGGACCGTACTTTACGAGCAGTACTTC
CASSSIASGTVLYEQYF
>NA|TRBV2|TRBJ1-1|NA
TGTGCCAGCGAGACGCGGGGGATGAACACTGAAGCTTTCTTT
CASETRGMNTEAFF
>TRBD1|TRBV2|TRBJ2-7|NA
TGTGCCAGCAATGATTACGGGACAGGGATCGAGCAGTACTTC
CASNDYGTGIEQYF
>NA|TRBV25-1|TRBJ2-2|many
TGTGCCAGCAGCCTCCAAGGCACCGGGGAGCTGTTTTTT
CASSLQGTGELFF
>NA|TRBV4-3|TRBJ2-7|NA
TGCGCCAGCAGCCAAGAAGGATCGCCTGGCGAGCAGTACTTC
CASSQEGSPGEQYF
>NA|TRBV14|TRBJ1-4|NA
TGTGCCAGCAGTGGGGGGCGCGGTGAAAAACTGTTTTTT
CASSGGRGEKLFF
>NA|TRBV2|TRBJ2-1|NA
TGTGCCAGCATCGGTCGGGCTCGGGCCCACAATGAGCAGTTCTTC
CASIGRARAHNEQFF
>NA|TRBV6-1|TRBJ1-1|NA
TGTGCCAGCAGTGAATGGGACGGCCGGGAAGCTTTCTTT
CASSEWDGREAFF
>NA|TRBV7-2|TRBJ2-3|NA
TGTGCCAGCAGCTTAGTATTCCTCAAGCTAGGCACAGATACGCAGTATTTT
CASSLVFLKLGTDTQYF
>TRBD2|TRBV10-3|TRBJ2-3|NA
TGTGCCATCAGTGAGCCCGTAGCGGGAGTGTGGGGCACAGATACGCAGTATTTT
CAISEPVAGVWGTDTQYF
>TRBD1|TRBV29-1|TRBJ2-7|NA
TGCAGCGTTGAAGATTACTCGGGACAGGGCTACGAGCAGTACTTC
CSVEDYSGQGYEQYF
>NA|TRBV10-3|TRBJ1-2|NA
TGTGCCATCAAGGAGGTAGAGGGGCCCCTGTATGGCTACACCTTC
CAIKEVEGPLYGYTF
>NA|TRBV27|TRBJ2-7|NA
TGTGCCAGCAGCCAAGCTGGTACCGGTCTACACTTC
CASSQAGTGLHF
>NA|TRBV7-9|TRBJ2-5|NA
TGTGCCAGCAGCTCATACACATCCCTGCTCCAAGAGACCCAGTACTTC
CASSSYTSLLQETQYF
>NA|TRBV11-2|TRBJ2-7|NA
TGTGCCAGCAGCCCAGGCGCTGCGTACGAGCAGTACTTC
CASSPGAAYEQYF
>NA|TRBV2|TRBJ2-7|NA
TGTGCCAGCAGTGAAGAATGGGATTACGAGCAGTACTTC
CASSEEWDYEQYF
>NA|TRBV25-1|TRBJ2-7|NA
TGTGCCAGCAGTGACGAGCGAGAATACGAGCAGTACTTC
CASSDEREYEQYF
>TRBD1|TRBV29-1|TRBJ1-2|NA
TGCAGCGCGACAGGGAACTATGGCTACACCTTC
CSATGNYGYTF
>NA|TRBV9|TRBJ2-5|NA
TGTGCCAGCAGCGTAGTCGGGGTAGCCGAGACCCAGTACTTC
CASSVVGVAETQYF
>NA|TRBV5-6|TRBJ2-1|NA
TGTGCCAGCAGCTCCCCACCCGCCCACAATGAGCAGTTCTTC
CASSSPPAHNEQFF
>TRBD1|TRBV7-9|TRBJ2-6|NA
TGTGCCAGCAGCTTATGGGACAGGGGGGCCTCTGGGGCCAACGTCCTGACTTTC
CASSLWDRGASGANVLTF
>TRBD2|TRBV27|TRBJ2-7|NA
TGTGCCAGCAGTTTAGTACTAGCGGGGTACCCCTACGAGCAGTACTTC
CASSLVLAGYPYEQYF
>NA|TRBV5-6|TRBJ1-4|NA
TGTGCCAGCAGCGAAGGCCCGGGGCCCTCGTTTTTT
CASSEGPGPSFF
>NA|TRBV9|TRBJ2-7|NA
TGTGCCAGCAGCGCCGGGACTCAGACCTACGAGCAGTACTTC
CASSAGTQTYEQYF
>TRBD2|TRBV9|TRBJ2-7|NA
TGTGCCAGCAGCAAGGGGACTAGCGGGATTTACTACGAGCAGTACTTC
CASSKGTSGIYYEQYF
>TRBD2|TRBV11-3|TRBJ2-5|NA
TGTGCCAGCAGCTTAGGCGATAGCGGGAGAGAGACCCAGTACTTC
CASSLGDSGRETQYF
>NA|TRBV11-1|TRBJ2-7|NA
TGTGCCAGCAGCTTAGGGGGGGCAGAGGAGTTCTTC
CASSLGGAEEFF
>NA|TRBV18|TRBJ1-5|NA
TGTGCCAGCTCACCACTCGACAGAAATAGCAATCAGCCCCAGCATTTT
CASSPLDRNSNQPQHF
>NA|TRBV10-3|TRBJ1-2|NA
TGTGCCATCAGTACCGGTTCCACAAACTATGGCTACACCTTC
CAISTGSTNYGYTF
>NA|TRBV4-1|TRBJ2-7|NA
TGCGCCAGCAGCCTGCTGGGTTTGGAGGACGAGCAGTACTTC
CASSLLGLEDEQYF
>NA|TRBV5-1|TRBJ2-3|NA
TGCGCCAGCAGCCACGCGGTCACAGATACGCAGTATTTT
CASSHAVTDTQYF
>NA|TRBV7-9|TRBJ2-7|NA
TGTGCCAGCAGCTTCGGAGGACTAACAAGCTCCTACGAGCAGTACTTC
CASSFGGLTSSYEQYF
>NA|TRBV5-1|TRBJ2-1|NA
TGCGCCAGCAGCTTGGTGTCACTGAGCTCCTACAATGAGCAGTTCTTC
CASSLVSLSSYNEQFF
>NA|TRBV7-9|TRBJ1-5|NA
TGTGCCAGCAGCACCTACATAAGGGGACGTGGACAGCCCCAGCATTTT
CASSTYIRGRGQPQHF
>TRBD2|TRBV4-3|TRBJ2-7|NA
TGCGCCAGCAGCCCTGAATACGGGACTAGCGTATACGAGCAGTACTTC
CASSPEYGTSVYEQYF
>NA|TRBV30|TRBJ2-1|NA
TGTGCCTGGTGGTCAGGTTGGGGGACCAGACCCTACAATGAGCAGTTCTTC
CAWWSGWGTRPYNEQFF